This T cell receptor (beta chain) was profiled in a study of T-cell reconstitution after alpha-beta-depleted transplantation in children. The germline gives CDR1 SGDLS, CDR2 YYNGEE. The V end was cut by 2 bases, the J end by 8 bases, with 10 bases between. This CDR3 is 12 amino acids long. It was with unique molecular identifiers that the TCRbeta library was prepared. TCRdb reprocessed the PCR reads with MiXCR, giving one entry per CDR3 protein. The profile shows more than 550,000 distinct CDR3 sequences, under 12% of them singletons. This clonotype has just a few counts. Material: PBMCs from the stem cell graft donor, obtained from the stem cell graft. The chain uses TRBV9 and TRBJ1-2; no clear D. The origin of this receptor is a human donor who donated a stem cell graft to a child with acute myeloid leukemia. Written as DNA, the CDR3 is TGTGCCAGCAGCGTTGACACCAGAGGCTACACCTTC. Its translation is CASSVDTRGYTF.